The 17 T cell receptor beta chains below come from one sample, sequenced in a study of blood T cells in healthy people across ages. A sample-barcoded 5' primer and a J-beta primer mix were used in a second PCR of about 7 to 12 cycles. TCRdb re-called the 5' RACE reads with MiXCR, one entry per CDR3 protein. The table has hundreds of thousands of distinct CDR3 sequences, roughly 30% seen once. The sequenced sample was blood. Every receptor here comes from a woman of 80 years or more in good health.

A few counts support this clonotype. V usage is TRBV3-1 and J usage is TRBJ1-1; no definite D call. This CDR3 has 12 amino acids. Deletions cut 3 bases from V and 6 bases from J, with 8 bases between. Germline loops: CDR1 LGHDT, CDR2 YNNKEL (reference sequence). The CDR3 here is CASSHLDSEAFF. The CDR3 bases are TGTGCCAGCAGCCACTTGGATTCTGAAGCTTTCTTT.

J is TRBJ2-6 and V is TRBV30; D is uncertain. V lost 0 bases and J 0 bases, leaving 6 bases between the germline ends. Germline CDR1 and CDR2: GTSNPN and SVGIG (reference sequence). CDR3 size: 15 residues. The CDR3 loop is CAWSVSVSGANVLTF. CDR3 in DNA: TGTGCCTGGAGTGTGTCGGTCTCTGGGGCCAACGTCCTGACTTTC.

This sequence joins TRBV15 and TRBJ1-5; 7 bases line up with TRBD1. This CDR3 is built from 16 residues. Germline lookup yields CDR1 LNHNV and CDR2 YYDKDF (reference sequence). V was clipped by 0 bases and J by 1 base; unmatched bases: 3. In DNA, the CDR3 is TGTGCCACCAGCAGAGATACAGGGGAGAGCAATCAGCCCCAGCATTTT. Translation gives CATSRDTGESNQPQHF.

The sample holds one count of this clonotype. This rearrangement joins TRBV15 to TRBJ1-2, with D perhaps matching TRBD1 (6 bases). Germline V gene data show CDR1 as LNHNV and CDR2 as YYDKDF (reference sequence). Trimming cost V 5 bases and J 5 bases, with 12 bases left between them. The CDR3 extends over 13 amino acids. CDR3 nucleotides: TGTGCCACCAGCGATGGGACAACGTATGGCTACACCTTC. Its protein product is CATSDGTTYGYTF.

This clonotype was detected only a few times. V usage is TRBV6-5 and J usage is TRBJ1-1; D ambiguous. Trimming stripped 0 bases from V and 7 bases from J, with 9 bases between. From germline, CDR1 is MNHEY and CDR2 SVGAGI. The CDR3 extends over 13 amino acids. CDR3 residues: CASSYSTAREAFF. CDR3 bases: TGTGCCAGCAGTTACTCGACCGCCCGTGAAGCTTTCTTT.

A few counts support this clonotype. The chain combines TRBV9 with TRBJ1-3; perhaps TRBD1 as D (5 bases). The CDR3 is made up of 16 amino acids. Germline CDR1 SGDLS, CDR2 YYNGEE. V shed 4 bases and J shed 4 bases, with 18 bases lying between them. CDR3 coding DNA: TGTGCCAGCAGCCCCAGCGAGGGACGTGGAGGAAACACCATATATTTT. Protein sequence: CASSPSEGRGGNTIYF.

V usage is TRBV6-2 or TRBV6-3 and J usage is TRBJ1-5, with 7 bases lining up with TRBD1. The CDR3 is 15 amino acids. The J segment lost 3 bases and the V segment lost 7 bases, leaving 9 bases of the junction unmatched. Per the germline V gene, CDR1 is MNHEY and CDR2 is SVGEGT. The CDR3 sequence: CASTQSGGANQPQHF. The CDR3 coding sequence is TGTGCCAGCACCCAATCAGGGGGGGCCAATCAGCCCCAGCATTTT.

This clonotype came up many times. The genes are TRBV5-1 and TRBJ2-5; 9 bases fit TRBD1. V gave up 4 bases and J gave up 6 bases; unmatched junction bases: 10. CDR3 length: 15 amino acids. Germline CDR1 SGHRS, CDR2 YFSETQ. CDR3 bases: TGCGCCAGCAGCCTCGATACAGGGGGCGGGAAGACCCAGTACTTC. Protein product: CASSLDTGGGKTQYF. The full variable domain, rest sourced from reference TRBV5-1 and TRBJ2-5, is KAGVTQTPRYLIKTRGQQVTLSCSPISGHRSVSWYQQTPGQGLQFLFEYFSETQRNKGNFPGRFSGRQFSNSRSEMNVSTLELGDSALYLCASSLDTGGGKTQYFGPGTRLLVL.

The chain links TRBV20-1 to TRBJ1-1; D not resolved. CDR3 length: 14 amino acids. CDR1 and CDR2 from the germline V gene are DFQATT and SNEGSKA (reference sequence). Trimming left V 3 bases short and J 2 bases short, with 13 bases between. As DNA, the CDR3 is TGCAGTGCTAGTCTCCCCACGGCTAACACTGAAGCTTTCTTT. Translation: CSASLPTANTEAFF.

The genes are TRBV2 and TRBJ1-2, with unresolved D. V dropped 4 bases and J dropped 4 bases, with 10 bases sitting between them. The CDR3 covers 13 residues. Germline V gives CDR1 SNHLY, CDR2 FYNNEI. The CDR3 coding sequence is TGTGCCAGCAGTGGCTACAGCATCTATGGCTACACCTTC. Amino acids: CASSGYSIYGYTF.

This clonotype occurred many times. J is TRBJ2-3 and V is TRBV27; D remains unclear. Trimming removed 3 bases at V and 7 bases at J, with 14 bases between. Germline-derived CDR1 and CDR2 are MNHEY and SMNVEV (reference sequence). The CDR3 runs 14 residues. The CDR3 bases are TGTGCCAGCAGTTTCGAATCCCCTGCCCATACGCAGTATTTT. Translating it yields CASSFESPAHTQYF.

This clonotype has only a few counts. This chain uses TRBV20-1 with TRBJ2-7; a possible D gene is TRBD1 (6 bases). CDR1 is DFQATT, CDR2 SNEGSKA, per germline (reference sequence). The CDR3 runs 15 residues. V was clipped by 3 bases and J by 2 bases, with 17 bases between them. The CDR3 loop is CSASLRDKGPYEQYF. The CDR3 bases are TGCAGTGCTAGCCTCCGGGACAAGGGCCCCTACGAGCAGTACTTC.

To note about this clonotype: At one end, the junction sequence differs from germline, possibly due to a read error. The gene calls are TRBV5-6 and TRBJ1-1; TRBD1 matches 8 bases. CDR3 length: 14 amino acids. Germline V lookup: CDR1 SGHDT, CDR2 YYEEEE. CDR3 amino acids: CAGSRGQGGTEAFF. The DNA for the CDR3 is TGTGCCGGCAGCCGCGGACAGGGAGGAACTGAAGCTTTCTTT. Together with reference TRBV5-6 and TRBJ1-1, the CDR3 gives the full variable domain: DAGVTQSPTHLIKTRGQQVTLRCSPKSGHDTVSWYQQALGQGPQFIFQYYEEEERQRGNFPDRFSGHQFPNYSSELNVNALLLGDSALYLCAGSRGQGGTEAFFGQGTRLTVV.

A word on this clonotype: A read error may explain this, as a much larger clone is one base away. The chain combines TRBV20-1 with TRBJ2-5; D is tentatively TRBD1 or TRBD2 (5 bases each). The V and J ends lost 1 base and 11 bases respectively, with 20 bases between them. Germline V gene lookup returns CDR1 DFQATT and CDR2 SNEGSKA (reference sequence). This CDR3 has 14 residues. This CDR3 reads CSARGTGRIYEQYF. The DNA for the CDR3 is TGCAGTGCTAGAGGCACGGGGCGCATCTATGAGCAGTACTTC.

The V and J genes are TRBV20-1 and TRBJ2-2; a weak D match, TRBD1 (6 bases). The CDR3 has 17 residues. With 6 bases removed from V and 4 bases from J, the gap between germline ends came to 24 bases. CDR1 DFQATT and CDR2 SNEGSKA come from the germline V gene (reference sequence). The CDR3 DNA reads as TGCAGTGCCCACGGAGGACAGATCCTCGGCGGCACCGGGGAGCTGTTTTTT. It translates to CSAHGGQILGGTGELFF.

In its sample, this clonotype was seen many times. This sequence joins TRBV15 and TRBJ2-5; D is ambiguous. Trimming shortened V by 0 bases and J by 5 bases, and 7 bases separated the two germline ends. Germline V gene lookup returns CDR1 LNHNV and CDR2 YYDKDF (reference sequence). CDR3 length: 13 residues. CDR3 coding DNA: TGTGCCACCAGCAGAGATCTTTCGGAGACCCAGTACTTC. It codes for CATSRDLSETQYF.

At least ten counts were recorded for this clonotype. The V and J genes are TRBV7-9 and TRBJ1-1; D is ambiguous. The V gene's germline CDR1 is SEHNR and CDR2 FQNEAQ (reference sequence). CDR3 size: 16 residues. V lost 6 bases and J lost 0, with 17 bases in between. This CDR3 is CASSLLPTGLNTEAFF. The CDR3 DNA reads TGTGCCAGCAGTTTACTCCCGACTGGACTGAACACTGAAGCTTTCTTT.